The 4 T cell receptor beta chains presented below share a single source sample, sequenced in a study of OX40 agonist ivuxolimab in advanced cancers. Profiling relied on immunoSEQ multiplex PCR, and the TCRdb table lists in-frame clones only, not all of them. The sample lists 20,000 to 30,000 clones; 88% were seen once. Sequences were derived from CD4+ or CD8+ T cells sorted from blood, sampled in a trial of the OX40 agonist ivuxolimab. The receptor set was obtained from an adult with an advanced solid tumor such as melanoma, head and neck, liver or kidney cancer.

This sequence joins TRBV19 and TRBJ1-2; D possibly corresponds to TRBD1 (5 bases). V gave up 6 bases and J gave up 4 bases, with 21 bases separating them. The germline V gene has CDR1 LNHDA and CDR2 SQIVND (reference sequence). The CDR3 has 16 residues. The CDR3 DNA sequence: TGTGCCAGTAGCCGTAACGTGGGGGATGGGGGCTATGGCTACACCTTC. This gives the protein CASSRNVGDGGYGYTF.

The chain is built from TRBV19 and TRBJ2-7; TRBD1 is a possible D gene (6 bases). From germline, CDR1 is LNHDA and CDR2 SQIVND (reference sequence). The CDR3 loop spans 14 amino acids. Trimming took off 3 bases at V and 5 bases at J, with 14 bases between the two ends. In DNA, the CDR3 is TGTGCCAGTAGTATCCGGGACACAAGGGACGAGCAGTACTTC. As protein: CASSIRDTRDEQYF. The full variable domain, rest sourced from reference TRBV19 and TRBJ2-7, is DGGITQSPKYLFRKEGQNVTLSCEQNLNHDAMYWYRQDPGQGLRLIYYSQIVNDFQKGDIAEGYSVSREKKESFPLTVTSAQKNPTAFYLCASSIRDTRDEQYFGPGTRLTVT.

This chain joins TRBV6-4 and TRBJ2-5; D remains unclear. Germline CDR1 MRHNA, CDR2 SNTAGT. V gave up 3 bases and J gave up 5 bases, with 10 bases separating them. The CDR3 covers 13 residues. The CDR3 DNA reads TGTGCCAGCAGTGAAGGGCCCCGGGAGACCCAGTACTTC. Translated: CASSEGPRETQYF.

The chain is built from TRBV5-1 and TRBJ2-5, with D possibly TRBD2 on 6 matching bases. The CDR3 loop spans 14 amino acids. The germline CDR1 and CDR2 sequences are SGHRS and YFSETQ. V was cut by 1 base and J by 5 bases, with 12 bases left in between. CDR3 bases: TGCGCCAGCAGCTTGACTAGCAGCGGGGAGACCCAGTACTTC. It encodes CASSLTSSGETQYF.